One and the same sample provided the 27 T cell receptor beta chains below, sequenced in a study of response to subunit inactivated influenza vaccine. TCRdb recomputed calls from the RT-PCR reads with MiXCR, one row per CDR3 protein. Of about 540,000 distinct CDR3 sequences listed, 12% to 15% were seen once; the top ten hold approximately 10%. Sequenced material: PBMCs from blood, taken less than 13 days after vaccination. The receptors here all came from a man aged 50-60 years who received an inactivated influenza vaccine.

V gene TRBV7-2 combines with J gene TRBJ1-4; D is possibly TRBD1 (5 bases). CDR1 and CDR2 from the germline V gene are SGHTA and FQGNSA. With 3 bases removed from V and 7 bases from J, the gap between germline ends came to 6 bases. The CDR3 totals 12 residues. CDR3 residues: CASSLGLEKLFF. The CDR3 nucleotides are TGTGCCAGCAGCTTGGGGCTTGAAAAACTGTTTTTT.

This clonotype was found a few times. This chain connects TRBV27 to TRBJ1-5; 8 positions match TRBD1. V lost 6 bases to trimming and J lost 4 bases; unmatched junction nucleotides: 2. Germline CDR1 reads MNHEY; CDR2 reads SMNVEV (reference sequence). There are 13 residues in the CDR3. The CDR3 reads CASSNRGNQPQHF. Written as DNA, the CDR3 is TGTGCCAGCAGCAACAGGGGGAATCAGCCCCAGCATTTT.

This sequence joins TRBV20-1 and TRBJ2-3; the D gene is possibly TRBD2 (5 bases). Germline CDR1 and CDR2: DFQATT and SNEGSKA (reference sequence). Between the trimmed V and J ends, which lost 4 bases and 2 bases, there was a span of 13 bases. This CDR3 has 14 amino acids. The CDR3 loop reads CSAKRESTTDTQYF. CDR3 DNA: TGCAGTGCTAAGAGGGAGTCCACCACAGATACGCAGTATTTT.

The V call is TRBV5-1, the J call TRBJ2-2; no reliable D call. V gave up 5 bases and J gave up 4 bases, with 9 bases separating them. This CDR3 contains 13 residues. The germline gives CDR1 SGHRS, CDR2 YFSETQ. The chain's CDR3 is CASRFPATGELFF. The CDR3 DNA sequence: TGCGCCAGCAGGTTCCCGGCCACCGGGGAGCTGTTTTTT.

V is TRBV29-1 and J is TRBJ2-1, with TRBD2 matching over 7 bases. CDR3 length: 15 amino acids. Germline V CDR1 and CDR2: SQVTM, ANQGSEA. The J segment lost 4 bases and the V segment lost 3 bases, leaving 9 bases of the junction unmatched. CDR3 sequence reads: CSVELLADQYNEQFF. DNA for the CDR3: TGCAGCGTTGAGCTCCTAGCGGATCAATACAATGAGCAGTTCTTC.

This CDR3 is CASSQDRAIETQYF. The CDR3 coding sequence is TGTGCCAGCAGCCAGGACAGGGCCATAGAGACCCAGTACTTC. The V gene is TRBV4-2, the J gene TRBJ2-5; 8 bases map to TRBD1. The CDR3 is 14 residues long. V was pared by 3 bases and J by 4 bases, with 4 bases of the junction left unmatched. CDR1 LGHNA and CDR2 YNFKEQ come from the germline V gene.

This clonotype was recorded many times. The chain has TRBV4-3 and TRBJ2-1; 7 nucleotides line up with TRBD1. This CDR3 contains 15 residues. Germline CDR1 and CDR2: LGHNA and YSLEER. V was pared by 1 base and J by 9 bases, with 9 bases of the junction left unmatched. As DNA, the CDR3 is TGCGCCAGCAGCCAAGCTAACAGGGGCCGGGCTGAGCAGTTCTTC. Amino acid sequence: CASSQANRGRAEQFF.

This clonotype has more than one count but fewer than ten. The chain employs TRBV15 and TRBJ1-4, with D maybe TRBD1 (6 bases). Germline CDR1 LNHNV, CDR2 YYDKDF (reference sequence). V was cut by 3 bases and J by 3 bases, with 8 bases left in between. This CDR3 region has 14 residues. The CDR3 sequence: CATSRRGPNEKLFF. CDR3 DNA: TGTGCCACCAGCAGGCGGGGGCCTAATGAAAAACTGTTTTTT. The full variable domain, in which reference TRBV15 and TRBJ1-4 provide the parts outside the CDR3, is DAMVIQNPRYQVTQFGKPVTLSCSQTLNHNVMYWYQQKSSQAPKLLFHYYDKDFNNEADTPDNFQSRRPNTSFCFLDIRSPGLGDTAMYLCATSRRGPNEKLFFGSGTQLSVL.

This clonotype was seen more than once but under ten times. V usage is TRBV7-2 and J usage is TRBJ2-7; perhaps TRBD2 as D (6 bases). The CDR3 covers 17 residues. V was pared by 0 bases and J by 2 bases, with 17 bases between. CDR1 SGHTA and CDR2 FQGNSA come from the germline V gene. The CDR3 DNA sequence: TGTGCCAGCAGCTTAGCGCAGTATGGACTATTGACCTACGAGCAGTACTTC. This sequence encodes CASSLAQYGLLTYEQYF. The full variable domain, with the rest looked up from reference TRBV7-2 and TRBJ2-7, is GAGVSQSPSNKVTEKGKDVELRCDPISGHTALYWYRQSLGQGLEFLIYFQGNSAPDKSGLPSDRFSAERTGGSVSTLTIQRTQQEDSAVYLCASSLAQYGLLTYEQYFGPGTRLTVT.

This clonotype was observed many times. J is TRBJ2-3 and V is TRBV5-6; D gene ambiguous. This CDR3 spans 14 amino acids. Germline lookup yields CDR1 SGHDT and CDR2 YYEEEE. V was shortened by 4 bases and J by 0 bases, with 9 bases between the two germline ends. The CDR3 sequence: CASSPLTSTDTQYF. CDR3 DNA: TGTGCCAGCAGCCCTCTAACGAGCACAGATACGCAGTATTTT.

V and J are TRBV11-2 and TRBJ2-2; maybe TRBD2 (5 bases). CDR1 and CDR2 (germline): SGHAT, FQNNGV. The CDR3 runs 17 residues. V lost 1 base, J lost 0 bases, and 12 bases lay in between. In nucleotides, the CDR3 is TGTGCCAGCAGCTTAGTCAGAGGGCAGGCGAACACCGGGGAGCTGTTTTTT. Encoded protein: CASSLVRGQANTGELFF. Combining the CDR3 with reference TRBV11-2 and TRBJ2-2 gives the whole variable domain EAGVAQSPRYKIIEKRQSVAFWCNPISGHATLYWYQQILGQGPKLLIQFQNNGVVDDSQLPKDRFSAERLKGVDSTLKIQPAKLEDSAVYLCASSLVRGQANTGELFFGEGSRLTVL.

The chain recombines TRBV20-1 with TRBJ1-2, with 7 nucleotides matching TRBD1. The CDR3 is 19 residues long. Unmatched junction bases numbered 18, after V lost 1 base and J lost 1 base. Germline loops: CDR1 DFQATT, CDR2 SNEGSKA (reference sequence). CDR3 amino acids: CSARGAGGVAFLLNYGYTF. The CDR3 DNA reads TGCAGTGCTAGAGGCGCAGGGGGTGTTGCGTTCTTGCTTAACTATGGCTACACCTTC.

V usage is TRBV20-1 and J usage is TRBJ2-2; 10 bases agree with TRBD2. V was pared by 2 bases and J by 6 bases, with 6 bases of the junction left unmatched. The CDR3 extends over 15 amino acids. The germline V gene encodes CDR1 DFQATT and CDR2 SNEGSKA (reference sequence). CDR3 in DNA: TGCAGTGCTAGATATGGGACTAGCGTGGCCGGGGAGCTGTTTTTT. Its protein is CSARYGTSVAGELFF.

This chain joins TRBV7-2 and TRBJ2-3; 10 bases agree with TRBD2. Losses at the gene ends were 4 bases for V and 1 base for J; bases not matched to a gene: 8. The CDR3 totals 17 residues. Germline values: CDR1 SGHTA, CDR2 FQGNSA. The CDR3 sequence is CASSYSAGTSGTDTQYF. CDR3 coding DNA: TGTGCCAGCAGCTACTCTGCCGGGACTAGCGGCACAGATACGCAGTATTTT.

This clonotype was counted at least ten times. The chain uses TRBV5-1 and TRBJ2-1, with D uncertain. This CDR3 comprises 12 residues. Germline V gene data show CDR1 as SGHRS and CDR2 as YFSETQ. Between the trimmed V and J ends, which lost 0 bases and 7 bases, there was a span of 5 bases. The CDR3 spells CASSLVANEQFF. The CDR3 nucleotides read TGCGCCAGCAGCTTGGTGGCTAATGAGCAGTTCTTC. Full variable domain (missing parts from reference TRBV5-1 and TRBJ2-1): KAGVTQTPRYLIKTRGQQVTLSCSPISGHRSVSWYQQTPGQGLQFLFEYFSETQRNKGNFPGRFSGRQFSNSRSEMNVSTLELGDSALYLCASSLVANEQFFGPGTRLTVL.

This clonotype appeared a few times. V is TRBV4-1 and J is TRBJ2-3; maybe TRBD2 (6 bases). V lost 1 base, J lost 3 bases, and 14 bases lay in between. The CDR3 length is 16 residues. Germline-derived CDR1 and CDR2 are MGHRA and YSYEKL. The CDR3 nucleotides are TGCGCCAGCAGCCAAGCTCCAGGCGGGGAGACAGATACGCAGTATTTT. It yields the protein CASSQAPGGETDTQYF.

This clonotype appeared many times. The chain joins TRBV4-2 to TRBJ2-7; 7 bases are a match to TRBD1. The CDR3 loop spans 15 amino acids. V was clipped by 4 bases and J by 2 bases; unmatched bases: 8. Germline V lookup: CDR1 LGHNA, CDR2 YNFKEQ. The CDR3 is CASSRHRGKPYEQYF. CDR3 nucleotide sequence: TGTGCCAGCAGCCGCCACAGGGGTAAACCCTACGAGCAGTACTTC.

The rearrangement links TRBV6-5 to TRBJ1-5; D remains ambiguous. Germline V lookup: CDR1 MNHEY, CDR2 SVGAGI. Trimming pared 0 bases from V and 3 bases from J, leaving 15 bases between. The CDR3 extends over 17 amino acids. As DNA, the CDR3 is TGTGCCAGCAGTTACTCGACACGGCGGCAGTTCAATCAGCCCCAGCATTTT. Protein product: CASSYSTRRQFNQPQHF.

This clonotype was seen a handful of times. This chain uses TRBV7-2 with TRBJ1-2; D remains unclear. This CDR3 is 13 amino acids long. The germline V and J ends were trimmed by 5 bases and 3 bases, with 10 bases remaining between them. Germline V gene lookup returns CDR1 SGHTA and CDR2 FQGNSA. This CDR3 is CASSLDVYYGYTF. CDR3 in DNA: TGTGCCAGCAGCCTCGACGTCTACTATGGCTACACCTTC. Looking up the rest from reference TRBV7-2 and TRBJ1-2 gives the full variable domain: GAGVSQSPSNKVTEKGKDVELRCDPISGHTALYWYRQSLGQGLEFLIYFQGNSAPDKSGLPSDRFSAERTGGSVSTLTIQRTQQEDSAVYLCASSLDVYYGYTFGSGTRLTVV.

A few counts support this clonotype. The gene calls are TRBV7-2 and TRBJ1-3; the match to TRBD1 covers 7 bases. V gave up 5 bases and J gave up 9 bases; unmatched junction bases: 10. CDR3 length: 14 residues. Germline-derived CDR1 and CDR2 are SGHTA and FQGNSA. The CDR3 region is CASSPGQLISTIYF. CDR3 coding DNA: TGTGCCAGCAGCCCGGGACAGTTGATAAGCACCATATATTTT.

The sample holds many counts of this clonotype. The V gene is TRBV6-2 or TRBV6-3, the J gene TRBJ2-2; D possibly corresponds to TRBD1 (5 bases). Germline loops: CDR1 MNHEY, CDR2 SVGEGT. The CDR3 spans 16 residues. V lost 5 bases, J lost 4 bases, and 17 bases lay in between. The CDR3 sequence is CASSTRDGSRTGELFF. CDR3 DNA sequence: TGTGCCAGCAGTACCAGGGATGGGTCACGCACCGGGGAGCTGTTTTTT.

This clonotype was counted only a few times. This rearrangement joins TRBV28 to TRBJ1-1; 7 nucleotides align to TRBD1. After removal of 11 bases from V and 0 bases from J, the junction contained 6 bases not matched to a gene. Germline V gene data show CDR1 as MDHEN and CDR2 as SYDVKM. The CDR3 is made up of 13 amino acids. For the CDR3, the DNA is TGTGCCGACAGGGTCCCCATGAACACTGAAGCTTTCTTT. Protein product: CADRVPMNTEAFF.

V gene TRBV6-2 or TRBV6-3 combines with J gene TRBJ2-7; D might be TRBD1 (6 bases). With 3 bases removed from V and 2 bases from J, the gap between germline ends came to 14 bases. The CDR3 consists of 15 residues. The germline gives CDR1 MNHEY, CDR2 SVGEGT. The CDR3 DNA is TGTGCCAGCAGTTATTCCTTCAGGGGAGCCTACGAGCAGTACTTC. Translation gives CASSYSFRGAYEQYF.

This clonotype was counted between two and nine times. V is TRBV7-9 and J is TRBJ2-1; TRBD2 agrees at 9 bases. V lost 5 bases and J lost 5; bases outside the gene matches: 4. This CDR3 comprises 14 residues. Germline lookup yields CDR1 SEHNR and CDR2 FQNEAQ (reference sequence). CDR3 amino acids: CASSTSGGHNEQFF. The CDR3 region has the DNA TGTGCCAGCAGCACCAGCGGGGGGCACAATGAGCAGTTCTTC.

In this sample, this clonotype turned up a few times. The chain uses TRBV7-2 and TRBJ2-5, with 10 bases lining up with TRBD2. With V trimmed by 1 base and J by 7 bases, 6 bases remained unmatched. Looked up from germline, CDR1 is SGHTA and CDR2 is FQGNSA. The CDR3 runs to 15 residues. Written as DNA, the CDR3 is TGTGCCAGCAGCTTAGTTTCAGCGGGGGGGGGGACCCAGTACTTC. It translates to CASSLVSAGGGTQYF.

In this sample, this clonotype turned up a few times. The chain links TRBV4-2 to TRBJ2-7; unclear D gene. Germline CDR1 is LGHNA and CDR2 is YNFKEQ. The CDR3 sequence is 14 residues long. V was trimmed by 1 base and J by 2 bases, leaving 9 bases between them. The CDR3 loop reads CASSQGVPTYEQYF. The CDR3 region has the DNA TGTGCCAGCAGCCAAGGCGTTCCTACCTACGAGCAGTACTTC.

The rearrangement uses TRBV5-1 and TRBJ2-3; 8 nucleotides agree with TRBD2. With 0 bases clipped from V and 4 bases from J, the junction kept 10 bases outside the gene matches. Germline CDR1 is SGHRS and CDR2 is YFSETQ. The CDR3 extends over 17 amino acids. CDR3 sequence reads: CASSLGPLAGLADTQYF. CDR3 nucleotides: TGCGCCAGCAGCTTGGGGCCGTTAGCGGGGTTGGCAGATACGCAGTATTTT. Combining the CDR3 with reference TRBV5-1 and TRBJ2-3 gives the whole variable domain KAGVTQTPRYLIKTRGQQVTLSCSPISGHRSVSWYQQTPGQGLQFLFEYFSETQRNKGNFPGRFSGRQFSNSRSEMNVSTLELGDSALYLCASSLGPLAGLADTQYFGPGTRLTVL.